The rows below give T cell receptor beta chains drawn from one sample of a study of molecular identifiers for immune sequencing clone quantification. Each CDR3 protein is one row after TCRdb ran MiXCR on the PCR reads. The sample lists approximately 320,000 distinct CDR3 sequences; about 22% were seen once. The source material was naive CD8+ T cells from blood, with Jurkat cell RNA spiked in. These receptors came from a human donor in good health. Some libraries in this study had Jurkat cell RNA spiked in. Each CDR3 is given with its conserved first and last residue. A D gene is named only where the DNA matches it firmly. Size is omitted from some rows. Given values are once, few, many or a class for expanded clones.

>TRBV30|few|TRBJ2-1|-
TGTGCCTGGAGACCCAATCGTAGCTCGGGGAGGTCCGTCGGTGAGCAGTTCTTC
CAWRPNRSSGRSVGEQFF
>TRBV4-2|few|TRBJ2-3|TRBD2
TGTGCCAGCAGCCAAGACCGACTAGCGGGGGCCCTCACAGATACGCAGTATTTT
CASSQDRLAGALTDTQYF
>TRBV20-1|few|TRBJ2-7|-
TGCAGTGCTAGAATCGCGGGTTATTCCTACGAGCAGTACTTC
CSARIAGYSYEQYF
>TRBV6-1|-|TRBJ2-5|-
TGTGCCAGCAGTGAATGGTGGTCAGAACAAGAGACCCAGTACTTC
CASSEWWSEQETQYF
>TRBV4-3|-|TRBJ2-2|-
TGCGCCAGCAGCCAAGACTGGGCCGGGGGTAACACCGGGGAGCTGTTTTTT
CASSQDWAGGNTGELFF
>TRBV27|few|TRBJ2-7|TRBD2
TGTGCCAGCAGTTTATTAGCTAGCGGGGCCCATACCTACGAGCAGTACTTC
CASSLLASGAHTYEQYF
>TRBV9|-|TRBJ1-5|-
TGTGCCAGCAGCGTACGGGACACCGAGCCCCAGCATTTT
CASSVRDTEPQHF
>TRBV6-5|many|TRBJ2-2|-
TGTGCCAGCAGCCTCTCCGTGGGCACCGGGGAGCTGTTTTTT
CASSLSVGTGELFF
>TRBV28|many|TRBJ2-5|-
TGTGCCAGCAGTTTCACACAGGAGACGACCACTGCTCAAGAGACCCAGTACTTC
CASSFTQETTTAQETQYF
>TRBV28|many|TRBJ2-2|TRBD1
TGTGCCATCCCGGAGGCATACAGGGGGCTAGGTACCGGGGAGCTGTTTTTT
CAIPEAYRGLGTGELFF
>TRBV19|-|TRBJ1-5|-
TGTGCCAGTAGTATAGTGGGGGGGGATCTGCCCCAGCATTTT
CASSIVGGDLPQHF
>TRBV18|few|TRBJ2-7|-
TGTGCCAGCTCACCACCGGGGTTCTACGAGCAGTACTTC
CASSPPGFYEQYF
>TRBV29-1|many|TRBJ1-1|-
TGCAGCGTTCGGAGGAATAATGAAGCTTTCTTT
CSVRRNNEAFF
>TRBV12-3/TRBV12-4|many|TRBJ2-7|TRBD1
TGTGCCAGCACCCGGACAGGTTTGGTGGACGAGCAGTACTTC
CASTRTGLVDEQYF
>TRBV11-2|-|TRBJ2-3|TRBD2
TGTGCCAGCAGCACGGAGCGGGGTAGCACAGATACGCAGTATTTT
CASSTERGSTDTQYF
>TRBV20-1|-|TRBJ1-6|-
TGCAGTGCCCGATGGGACTCCCACGTCGGCTCCTATAATTCACCCCTCCACTTT
CSARWDSHVGSYNSPLHF
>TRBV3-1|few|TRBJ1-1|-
TGTGCCAGCAGCCAAGTTATCTCAGGGGACACTGAAGCTTTCTTT
CASSQVISGDTEAFF
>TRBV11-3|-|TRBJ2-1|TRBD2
TGTGCCAGCAGCCAGGGACTAGTTGGCAATGAGCAGTTCTTC
CASSQGLVGNEQFF
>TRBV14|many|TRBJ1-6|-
TGTGCCAGCAGCCAAGCCTTAGGGATTAATTCACCCCTCCACTTT
CASSQALGINSPLHF
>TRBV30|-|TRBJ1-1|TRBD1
TGTGCCTGGAGTCAAGGGGGCTGGACTGAAGCTTTCTTT
CAWSQGGWTEAFF
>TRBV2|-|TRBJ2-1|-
TGTGCCAGCAGTGAAGGCAGCGGACTCTGGAATGAGCAGTTCTTC
CASSEGSGLWNEQFF
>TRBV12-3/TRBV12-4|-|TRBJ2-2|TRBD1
TGTGCCAGCAGTTTACTGAGGACAGGGAACACCGGGGAGCTGTTTTTT
CASSLLRTGNTGELFF
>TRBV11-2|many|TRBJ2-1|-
TGTGCCAGCAGCTTAGCCGGGTCATACAATGAGCAGTTCTTC
CASSLAGSYNEQFF
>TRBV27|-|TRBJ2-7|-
TGTGCCAGCAGTTCTAAGAGCTCCTACGAGCAGTACTTC
CASSSKSSYEQYF
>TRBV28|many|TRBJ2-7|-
TGTGCCAGCAGTACCGCCGGCTACGAGCAGTACTTC
CASSTAGYEQYF
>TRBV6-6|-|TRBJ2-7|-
TGTGCCATCAGTTACGCCGGTCAGGGAGAGCAGTACTTC
CAISYAGQGEQYF
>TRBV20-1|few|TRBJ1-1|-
TGCAGTGCCACCCCCAGGTCTGAAGCTTTCTTT
CSATPRSEAFF
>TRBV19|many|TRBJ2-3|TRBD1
TGTGCCAGTAGGACCGGGACAGGGAGCACAGATACGCAGTATTTT
CASRTGTGSTDTQYF
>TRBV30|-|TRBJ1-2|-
TGTGCCTGGAGTCAAGGGCCGGCCGGCTGCACCTTC
CAWSQGPAGCTF
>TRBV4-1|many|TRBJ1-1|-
TGCGCCAGCAGCCAGGTACCAGCGGGAACAACTGAAGCTTTCTTT
CASSQVPAGTTEAFF
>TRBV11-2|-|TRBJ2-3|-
TGTGCCAGCTGCTCAAGATGGGGAGGTACGGACACGCAGTATTTT
CASCSRWGGTDTQYF
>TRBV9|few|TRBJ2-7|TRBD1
TGTGCCAGCAGCCCCGGGACAGGGCACTACGAGCAGTACTTC
CASSPGTGHYEQYF
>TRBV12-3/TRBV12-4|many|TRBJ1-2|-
TGTGCCAGCAGCCCCCTAGGCCGCTCGGGCTACACCTTC
CASSPLGRSGYTF
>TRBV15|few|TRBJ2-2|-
TGTGCCACCAGCAGGGATTCAGGGGTCGCCGGGGAGCTGTTTTTT
CATSRDSGVAGELFF
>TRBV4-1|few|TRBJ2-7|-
TGCGCCAGCAGCCAAGCGACAGGCAGCTACGAGCAGTACTTC
CASSQATGSYEQYF
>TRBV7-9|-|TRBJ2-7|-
TGTGCCAGCAGCCCCCCTAATATCTACGAGCAGTACTTC
CASSPPNIYEQYF
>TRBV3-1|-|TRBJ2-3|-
TGTGCCAGCAGCCAATCTCTCCCAGATACGCAGTATTTT
CASSQSLPDTQYF
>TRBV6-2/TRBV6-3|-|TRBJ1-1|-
TGTGCCGGCAGCTTGACAGGCCCCGGTGCTTTCTTT
CAGSLTGPGAFF